A selection of T cell receptor beta chains follows, all from one sample in a study of regulatory and conventional T cells in RAG deficiency. Here immunoSEQ multiplex PCR was the method, and the copy in TCRdb shows in-frame clones only, minus some. The sample carries more than 35,000 clones, 80% to 90% recorded once. These sequences were also reported in another study, on regulatory T cells.

The source material was CD4+ effector T cells sorted from blood. All receptors derive from a human donor in good health. Each CDR3 is given without its conserved first and last residue.

V gene: TRBV6-6
J gene: TRBJ1-2
CDR3 protein: ASSRTANYGYT

V gene: TRBV28
J gene: TRBJ1-2
CDR3 protein: ASSLPQRSSGYT

V gene: TRBV6-6
J gene: TRBJ1-2
CDR3 protein: ASCPAGSERGYT

V gene: TRBV2
J gene: TRBJ1-5
CDR3 protein: ASTGQVYQPQH

V gene: TRBV19
J gene: TRBJ1-1
CDR3 protein: ASRPQGQNTEAF

V gene: TRBV7-7
J gene: TRBJ1-1
CDR3 protein: ASSLGANTEAF

V gene: TRBV6-5
J gene: TRBJ2-7
CDR3 protein: ASSRGTGGLYEQY

V gene: TRBV5-1
J gene: TRBJ2-4
CDR3 protein: ASSQDPSGNIQY

V gene: TRBV5-8
J gene: TRBJ1-3
CDR3 protein: ASRGRLGDSGNTIY

V gene: TRBV7-9
J gene: TRBJ1-3
CDR3 protein: ASSSRDTYSGNTIY

V gene: TRBV6-1
J gene: TRBJ1-3
CDR3 protein: ASSEALVNSGNTIY

V gene: TRBV25-1
J gene: TRBJ2-7
CDR3 protein: ASSGQTYEQY

V gene: TRBV7-8
J gene: TRBJ2-3
CDR3 protein: ASSQDRGYSDTQY

V gene: TRBV28
J gene: TRBJ1-6
CDR3 protein: ASSSGLSPLH

V gene: TRBV16
J gene: TRBJ2-7
CDR3 protein: ASSLQGRGEQY

V gene: TRBV19
J gene: TRBJ2-1
CDR3 protein: ASSIQRAGNEQF

V gene: TRBV19
J gene: TRBJ1-4
CDR3 protein: ASSILGLTTNEKLF

V gene: TRBV29-1
J gene: TRBJ2-7
CDR3 protein: SVAGVGLGEQY

V gene: TRBV10-1
J gene: TRBJ1-3
CDR3 protein: ASSDREISGNTIY

V gene: TRBV7-3
J gene: TRBJ2-1
CDR3 protein: ASSEDRAVVNEQF

V gene: TRBV2
J gene: TRBJ1-2
CDR3 protein: ASSTTGTGGGYT

V gene: TRBV7-2
J gene: TRBJ2-1
CDR3 protein: ASSLVGYNEQF

V gene: TRBV6-1
J gene: TRBJ1-1
CDR3 protein: ASVRDRLNTEAF

V gene: TRBV5-4
J gene: TRBJ2-1
CDR3 protein: ASSRDRDEQF

V gene: TRBV6-1
J gene: TRBJ1-2
CDR3 protein: ASSPGGGGYT

V gene: TRBV27
J gene: TRBJ2-2
CDR3 protein: ASSTGTGGAWTGELF

V gene: TRBV9
J gene: TRBJ2-2
CDR3 protein: ASSAKGLVNTGELF

V gene: TRBV7-2
J gene: TRBJ2-7
CDR3 protein: ASSLDFSYEQY

V gene: TRBV6-5
J gene: TRBJ2-7
CDR3 protein: ASRGGQVSYEQY

V gene: TRBV10-3
J gene: TRBJ2-5
CDR3 protein: AISESVGETQY

V gene: TRBV18
J gene: TRBJ1-3
CDR3 protein: ASSPSVFSGNTIY

V gene: TRBV6-1
J gene: TRBJ1-4
CDR3 protein: AAEDRSYEKLF

V gene: TRBV19
J gene: TRBJ2-7
CDR3 protein: ASSIDPSGSSEQY

V gene: TRBV18
J gene: TRBJ1-3
CDR3 protein: ASSPTDLLGNTIY

V gene: TRBV6-6
J gene: TRBJ1-5
CDR3 protein: ASSYSTGGAQPQH

V gene: TRBV27
J gene: TRBJ2-7
CDR3 protein: ASRRSQNYEQY

V gene: TRBV5-1
J gene: TRBJ2-3
CDR3 protein: ASSFNTHSTDTQY

V gene: TRBV7-9
J gene: TRBJ2-7
CDR3 protein: ASSQPGQGTYEQY

V gene: TRBV6-5
J gene: TRBJ1-2
CDR3 protein: ASSYDPGQTNYGYT

V gene: TRBV4-2
J gene: TRBJ2-6
CDR3 protein: ASSPRTGDSGANVLT

V gene: TRBV6-1
J gene: TRBJ2-3
CDR3 protein: AGRRTSGRDTQY

V gene: TRBV11-3
J gene: TRBJ1-1
CDR3 protein: ASSVARGTEAF

V gene: TRBV25-1
J gene: TRBJ1-2
CDR3 protein: ASSEYNEGAVYGYT

V gene: TRBV14
J gene: TRBJ1-1
CDR3 protein: ASSQVKGDTEAF